This TCR beta chain emerged from a study of T-cell memory formation after mild COVID-19. Study-level information: The TCR clusters were mostly specific to one donor.

5'RACE primed from the constant segment yielded TCR alpha and TCR beta cDNA libraries bearing sample barcodes and UMIs. In TCRdb, the 5' RACE reads were re-called with MiXCR into one record per CDR3 protein. The sample yields roughly 450,000 distinct CDR3 sequences, over 15% seen once. General observations from the study: Clones contracting over day 15 to 85 were CD4/CD8 balanced, with later expanders leaning CD4+. Confirmation of SARS-CoV-2 specificity was lacking for second-wave clones peaking day 37.

This clonotype was picked up a small number of times. Its antigen is currently unknown. The ends were cut back, 6 bases at V and 2 bases at J, with 11 bases in the middle. Germline V gene data show CDR1 as MNHNY and CDR2 as SVGAGI (reference sequence). CDR3 size: 15 residues. Material for sequencing was PBMCs or a T cell subset sorted from them (not recorded which). This TCR was sampled from an adult woman who had mild COVID-19 (a few samples of this study predate the infection). Cell type and time point are not known. The V and J genes are TRBV6-6 and TRBJ2-6; D possibly corresponds to TRBD1 (5 bases). The CDR3 DNA reads TGTGCCAGCAGATCTGACAGAGCTGGGGCCAACGTCCTGACTTTC. This gives the protein CASRSDRAGANVLTF.